Listed below are T cell receptor beta chains from one sample, sequenced in a study of CD8+ T cells in alopecia areata. Method: immunoSEQ multiplex PCR; TCRdb's copy keeps in-frame clones and lacks some. The sample includes fewer than 200,000 clones, about three fifths of them seen just once. The sequenced sample was CD4+ T cells sorted from blood, obtained between weeks 55 and 65, from a patient treated with tofacitinib. The receptor set was obtained from a human donor with alopecia areata. Both conserved end residues are part of each CDR3. A D gene is named only where the DNA matches it firmly. A clone size is listed for some rows: how often the clone was seen (once, few, many), or a class if it is expanded.

clone_size: -; v_call: TRBV25-1; d_call: -; j_call: TRBJ1-1; cdr3_nt: TGTGCCAGCAGTGAAAGGGGCACTGAAGCTTTCTTT; cdr3_aa: CASSERGTEAFF
clone_size: once; v_call: TRBV7-8; d_call: -; j_call: TRBJ1-4; cdr3_nt: TGTGCCAGCAGGGCGTGGGACATCACTAATGAAAAACTGTTTTTT; cdr3_aa: CASRAWDITNEKLFF
clone_size: -; v_call: TRBV15; d_call: -; j_call: TRBJ1-1; cdr3_nt: TGTGCCACCAGCAGAGATCCGGTGAACACTGAAGCTTTCTTT; cdr3_aa: CATSRDPVNTEAFF
clone_size: once; v_call: TRBV28; d_call: -; j_call: TRBJ2-7; cdr3_nt: TGTGCCAGCAGTGGGCCTGGACAGCTCTACGAGCAGTACTTC; cdr3_aa: CASSGPGQLYEQYF
clone_size: -; v_call: TRBV29-1; d_call: -; j_call: TRBJ2-6; cdr3_nt: TGCAGCGCCAGAACAGACTCTGGGGCCAACGTCCTGACTTTC; cdr3_aa: CSARTDSGANVLTF
clone_size: few; v_call: TRBV30; d_call: -; j_call: TRBJ2-7; cdr3_nt: TGTGCCTGGAATGGGGGAGGCTACGAGCAGTACTTC; cdr3_aa: CAWNGGGYEQYF
clone_size: few; v_call: TRBV5-4; d_call: -; j_call: TRBJ2-2; cdr3_nt: TGTGCCAGCAGCTTAAACTGGAACACCGGGGAGCTGTTTTTT; cdr3_aa: CASSLNWNTGELFF
clone_size: -; v_call: TRBV7-6; d_call: -; j_call: TRBJ1-5; cdr3_nt: TGTGCCAGCAGCCCTGACCTAAATCAGCCCCAGCATTTT; cdr3_aa: CASSPDLNQPQHF
clone_size: once; v_call: TRBV9; d_call: -; j_call: TRBJ1-4; cdr3_nt: TGTGCCAGCAGCCGGCAGGGGAACGTTGGAGAAAAACTGTTTTTT; cdr3_aa: CASSRQGNVGEKLFF
clone_size: -; v_call: TRBV5-1; d_call: TRBD1; j_call: TRBJ1-2; cdr3_nt: TGCGCCAGCAGCTCAGAGGGGGCAGCTAACTATGGCTACACCTTC; cdr3_aa: CASSSEGAANYGYTF
clone_size: few; v_call: TRBV19; d_call: -; j_call: TRBJ1-6; cdr3_nt: TGTGCCAGTAGTTCTGCCGGGGTCGGGGCACCCCTCCACTTT; cdr3_aa: CASSSAGVGAPLHF
clone_size: few; v_call: TRBV29-1; d_call: TRBD1; j_call: TRBJ1-1; cdr3_nt: TGCAGCGGACAGGGAGGGGAGGCTGAAGCTTTCTTT; cdr3_aa: CSGQGGEAEAFF
clone_size: -; v_call: TRBV11-3; d_call: TRBD1; j_call: TRBJ2-1; cdr3_nt: TGTGCCAGCAGCTCTCGACAGGGGTCCAATGAGCAGTTCTTC; cdr3_aa: CASSSRQGSNEQFF
clone_size: -; v_call: TRBV6-1; d_call: TRBD1; j_call: TRBJ1-2; cdr3_nt: TGTGCCAGCAAGGGGGACAGGGTTCATTATGGCTACACCTTC; cdr3_aa: CASKGDRVHYGYTF
clone_size: -; v_call: TRBV27; d_call: -; j_call: TRBJ2-6; cdr3_nt: TGTGCCAGCGGACCAGAGGCCAACGTCCTGACTTTC; cdr3_aa: CASGPEANVLTF
clone_size: few; v_call: TRBV29-1; d_call: -; j_call: TRBJ2-3; cdr3_nt: TGCAGCGCCTCGGCGGGGGCGCGCACAGATACGCAGTATTTT; cdr3_aa: CSASAGARTDTQYF
clone_size: -; v_call: TRBV6-5; d_call: -; j_call: TRBJ2-2; cdr3_nt: TGTGCCAGCAAGTTCGGAAGCGTCGGGGAGCTGTTTTTT; cdr3_aa: CASKFGSVGELFF
clone_size: -; v_call: TRBV15; d_call: -; j_call: TRBJ2-7; cdr3_nt: TGTGCCACCAGCAGAGATCACGAGCAGTACTTC; cdr3_aa: CATSRDHEQYF
clone_size: few; v_call: TRBV11-2; d_call: -; j_call: TRBJ1-4; cdr3_nt: TGTGCCAGCAGCTTAGACCCCGGGGGTGATGAAAAACTGTTTTTT; cdr3_aa: CASSLDPGGDEKLFF
clone_size: -; v_call: TRBV2; d_call: TRBD2; j_call: TRBJ2-3; cdr3_nt: TGTGCCAGCAGAGGGACTAGCGGGGGCACAGATACGCAGTATTTT; cdr3_aa: CASRGTSGGTDTQYF
clone_size: few; v_call: TRBV29-1; d_call: -; j_call: TRBJ2-4; cdr3_nt: TGCAGCGTTGAAGGGGGCAACAAAAACATTCAGTACTTC; cdr3_aa: CSVEGGNKNIQYF
clone_size: -; v_call: TRBV6-1; d_call: -; j_call: TRBJ2-7; cdr3_nt: TGTGCCAGCAGTGCCCGTACGGGGACCTCCTCGCGCCTCGAGCAGTACTTC; cdr3_aa: CASSARTGTSSRLEQYF
clone_size: -; v_call: TRBV6-4; d_call: -; j_call: TRBJ1-2; cdr3_nt: TGTGCCAGCAGTGACTCAGGGTGGCGCTACACCTTC; cdr3_aa: CASSDSGWRYTF
clone_size: -; v_call: TRBV6-1; d_call: TRBD1; j_call: TRBJ2-2; cdr3_nt: TGTGCCAGCAGGACAGGGTATACCACCGGGGAGCTGTTTTTT; cdr3_aa: CASRTGYTTGELFF
clone_size: -; v_call: TRBV29-1; d_call: TRBD1; j_call: TRBJ1-2; cdr3_nt: TGCAGCGTTGGACAGGGGACCTCATCTGGCTACACCTTC; cdr3_aa: CSVGQGTSSGYTF
clone_size: -; v_call: TRBV19; d_call: TRBD1; j_call: TRBJ1-4; cdr3_nt: TGTGCCAGTGGACAGGACCCCAGGGGGAAACTGTTTTTT; cdr3_aa: CASGQDPRGKLFF
clone_size: -; v_call: TRBV5-1; d_call: -; j_call: TRBJ1-1; cdr3_nt: TGCGCCAGCAATCCCCAATCCCCCGGCACTGAAGCTTTCTTT; cdr3_aa: CASNPQSPGTEAFF
clone_size: -; v_call: TRBV27; d_call: TRBD1; j_call: TRBJ1-1; cdr3_nt: TGTGCCAGCAAAAGGACAGGGGAAGGTACTGAAGCTTTCTTT; cdr3_aa: CASKRTGEGTEAFF
clone_size: -; v_call: TRBV7-9; d_call: -; j_call: TRBJ1-2; cdr3_nt: TGTGCCAGCAGCTTAGCGCGTGGAGGGAACTATGGCTACACCTTC; cdr3_aa: CASSLARGGNYGYTF
clone_size: -; v_call: TRBV29-1; d_call: TRBD1; j_call: TRBJ1-2; cdr3_nt: TGCAGCGTTCGACAGGGCGGCGGCTACACCTTC; cdr3_aa: CSVRQGGGYTF
clone_size: -; v_call: TRBV7-9; d_call: TRBD1; j_call: TRBJ1-2; cdr3_nt: TGTGCCAGCAGCTACCCCCCCGGGACAGGGGGCAACTATGGCTACACCTTC; cdr3_aa: CASSYPPGTGGNYGYTF
clone_size: few; v_call: TRBV15; d_call: TRBD1; j_call: TRBJ1-4; cdr3_nt: TGTGCCACCAGCAGCGGACAGGGAGACGAAAAACTGTTTTTT; cdr3_aa: CATSSGQGDEKLFF
clone_size: -; v_call: TRBV6-6; d_call: -; j_call: TRBJ1-5; cdr3_nt: TGTGCCAGCAGTACGACAGAGTATAGCAATCAGCCCCAGCATTTT; cdr3_aa: CASSTTEYSNQPQHF
clone_size: many; v_call: TRBV4-2; d_call: -; j_call: TRBJ2-3; cdr3_nt: TGTGCCAGCAGCCAAGGGGCAGGGCGAGATACGCAGTATTTT; cdr3_aa: CASSQGAGRDTQYF
clone_size: -; v_call: TRBV6-5; d_call: -; j_call: TRBJ1-2; cdr3_nt: TGTGCCTCTACAAGCCGCTATGGCTACACCTTC; cdr3_aa: CASTSRYGYTF
clone_size: once; v_call: TRBV13; d_call: -; j_call: TRBJ1-4; cdr3_nt: TGTGCCAGCAGCTTAGGAGGTCAAAGGCTGTTTTTT; cdr3_aa: CASSLGGQRLFF
clone_size: -; v_call: TRBV7-9; d_call: -; j_call: TRBJ2-5; cdr3_nt: TGTGCCAGCAGCTTAGCGGCAGGACAAGAGACCCAGTACTTC; cdr3_aa: CASSLAAGQETQYF
clone_size: -; v_call: TRBV30; d_call: TRBD1; j_call: TRBJ1-1; cdr3_nt: TGTGCCTGGAGTGACAGGGGAACGCCTGAAGCTTTCTTT; cdr3_aa: CAWSDRGTPEAFF
clone_size: -; v_call: TRBV4-2; d_call: -; j_call: TRBJ1-5; cdr3_nt: TGTGCCAGCAGCCCGCGGGATAGCAATCAGCCCCAGCATTTT; cdr3_aa: CASSPRDSNQPQHF
clone_size: few; v_call: TRBV29-1; d_call: -; j_call: TRBJ2-7; cdr3_nt: TGCAGCGTGAGCCGGGTGACAGGAACAGCCTACGAGCAGTACTTC; cdr3_aa: CSVSRVTGTAYEQYF
clone_size: -; v_call: TRBV6-5; d_call: -; j_call: TRBJ2-7; cdr3_nt: TGTGCCAGCACCCCCGCGGACCGTACCCCCTACGAGCAGTACTTC; cdr3_aa: CASTPADRTPYEQYF
clone_size: -; v_call: TRBV30; d_call: -; j_call: TRBJ1-1; cdr3_nt: TGTGCCTGGGTCGTTTACACTGAAGCTTTCTTT; cdr3_aa: CAWVVYTEAFF
clone_size: -; v_call: TRBV10-3; d_call: -; j_call: TRBJ1-6; cdr3_nt: TGTGCCATCAGTGAGTCAATGATACTATATTCACCCCTCCACTTT; cdr3_aa: CAISESMILYSPLHF
clone_size: -; v_call: TRBV25-1; d_call: TRBD2; j_call: TRBJ2-3; cdr3_nt: TGTGCCACCGTAGCGGGGGTAGGCACAGATACGCAGTATTTT; cdr3_aa: CATVAGVGTDTQYF
clone_size: many; v_call: TRBV20-1; d_call: -; j_call: TRBJ2-5; cdr3_nt: TGCAGTGCTAGAGTTTCTGGGACCCAGTACTTC; cdr3_aa: CSARVSGTQYF
clone_size: -; v_call: TRBV27; d_call: -; j_call: TRBJ1-6; cdr3_nt: TGTGCCAGCACCCAGACGGGGAATTCACCCCTCCACTTT; cdr3_aa: CASTQTGNSPLHF
clone_size: few; v_call: TRBV30; d_call: -; j_call: TRBJ1-1; cdr3_nt: TGTGCCTGGAGTGTCGCAGGAGGGAACACTGAAGCTTTCTTT; cdr3_aa: CAWSVAGGNTEAFF
clone_size: -; v_call: TRBV30; d_call: -; j_call: TRBJ2-1; cdr3_nt: TGTGCCTGGAGTAGAGGTGGCGGCTACAATGAGCAGTTCTTC; cdr3_aa: CAWSRGGGYNEQFF
clone_size: -; v_call: TRBV30; d_call: TRBD1; j_call: TRBJ1-4; cdr3_nt: TGTGCCTGGAGTGTACCCTCGACAGGGAAGGATGAAAAACTGTTTTTT; cdr3_aa: CAWSVPSTGKDEKLFF
clone_size: -; v_call: TRBV2; d_call: TRBD2; j_call: TRBJ2-3; cdr3_nt: TGTGCCAGCAGCGACCGGACTAGCGGTACGCAGTATTTT; cdr3_aa: CASSDRTSGTQYF
clone_size: -; v_call: TRBV29-1; d_call: -; j_call: TRBJ2-1; cdr3_nt: TGCAGCGTTGGCGCCCTCGTAAGATACAATGAGCAGTTCTTC; cdr3_aa: CSVGALVRYNEQFF
clone_size: few; v_call: TRBV4-1; d_call: -; j_call: TRBJ1-4; cdr3_nt: TGCGCCAGCAGCCAAAATCGGGCGGAAAAACTGTTTTTT; cdr3_aa: CASSQNRAEKLFF
clone_size: once; v_call: TRBV5-1; d_call: TRBD1; j_call: TRBJ2-7; cdr3_nt: TGCGCCAGCAGCTTGGACAGGGGGCCGTACGAGCAGTACTTC; cdr3_aa: CASSLDRGPYEQYF
clone_size: -; v_call: TRBV7-6; d_call: -; j_call: TRBJ1-1; cdr3_nt: TGTGCCAGCAGCTCTCAGGAGATTAACACTGAAGCTTTCTTT; cdr3_aa: CASSSQEINTEAFF
clone_size: few; v_call: TRBV30; d_call: -; j_call: TRBJ1-1; cdr3_nt: TGTGCCTGGACGCATAACACTGAAGCTTTCTTT; cdr3_aa: CAWTHNTEAFF
clone_size: -; v_call: TRBV27; d_call: -; j_call: TRBJ2-5; cdr3_nt: TGTGCCAGCGGTAACAGGGAACAAGAGACCCAGTACTTC; cdr3_aa: CASGNREQETQYF
clone_size: -; v_call: TRBV19; d_call: TRBD1; j_call: TRBJ1-2; cdr3_nt: TGTGCCAGTAGTCCCGGTGGACAGGGGTCTTTCTATGGCTACACCTTC; cdr3_aa: CASSPGGQGSFYGYTF
clone_size: -; v_call: TRBV23-1; d_call: TRBD2; j_call: TRBJ2-5; cdr3_nt: TGCGCCAGCACACCGGGGGGGCGAGAGACCCAGTACTTC; cdr3_aa: CASTPGGRETQYF
clone_size: few; v_call: TRBV4-2; d_call: -; j_call: TRBJ2-3; cdr3_nt: TGTGCCAGCAGCCAAGAAGGGACTCCAATATTGGATACGCAGTATTTT; cdr3_aa: CASSQEGTPILDTQYF